These T cell receptor beta chains were read from a single sample in a study of cytomegalovirus exposure and HLA in healthy donors. Sequencing was performed with immunoSEQ multiplex PCR; in TCRdb, only in-frame clones are kept and a portion is missing. Of roughly 200,000 clones in the sample, around 88% were seen once. Sequenced material: PBMCs. The receptors derive from a woman between 18 and 29 years old in good health and CMV-seronegative. CDR3s include the opening cysteine and the closing phenylalanine or tryptophan. Each record gives: V gene, D gene, J gene, clone size, CDR3 protein, CDR3 DNA. D genes are given only for firm matches. Size values are once, few and many counts, or a class for expanded clones, and some rows have none.

TRBV19	TRBD1	TRBJ2-7	NA	CASSFTGGPYEQYF	TGTGCCAGTAGTTTTACAGGGGGCCCCTACGAGCAGTACTTC
TRBV19	TRBD2	TRBJ2-7	once	CASSKGLAGKVPYEQYF	TGTGCCAGTAGTAAGGGACTAGCGGGAAAGGTCCCCTACGAGCAGTACTTC
TRBV7-2	NA	TRBJ1-1	NA	CASSVGGGRTEAFF	TGTGCCAGCAGCGTAGGCGGGGGTAGGACTGAAGCTTTCTTT
TRBV28	NA	TRBJ1-2	NA	CASSLSAGASDYGYTF	TGTGCCAGCAGTTTATCCGCTGGGGCATCAGACTATGGCTACACCTTC
TRBV7-8	TRBD2	TRBJ2-1	NA	CASSLALLGSGRYNEQFF	TGTGCCAGCAGCTTAGCGCTGTTAGGTAGCGGGCGGTACAATGAGCAGTTCTTC
TRBV5-1	TRBD1	TRBJ1-2	NA	CASSWGQSYGYTF	TGCGCCAGCAGCTGGGGACAGAGCTATGGCTACACCTTC
TRBV6-5	TRBD1	TRBJ1-2	NA	CASSPGTGKVYGYTF	TGTGCCAGCAGTCCCGGGACAGGGAAAGTCTATGGCTACACCTTC
TRBV2	NA	TRBJ1-5	NA	CASRGWSNQPQHF	TGTGCCAGCCGGGGTTGGAGCAATCAGCCCCAGCATTTT
TRBV6-5	NA	TRBJ2-2	NA	CASSVWNTGELFF	TGTGCCAGCAGTGTCTGGAACACCGGGGAGCTGTTTTTT
TRBV5-6	NA	TRBJ1-4	NA	CASSLKGQPRSEKLFF	TGTGCCAGCAGCTTAAAAGGACAGCCACGATCTGAAAAACTGTTTTTT
TRBV7-2	TRBD1	TRBJ1-6	NA	CASSLRRDSYNSPLHF	TGTGCCAGCAGCTTACGTAGGGACAGCTATAATTCACCCCTCCACTTT
TRBV4-1	NA	TRBJ1-4	once	CASSQDGGYGEKLFF	TGCGCCAGCAGCCAAGATGGGGGGTACGGTGAAAAACTGTTTTTT
TRBV25-1	TRBD2	TRBJ2-2	NA	CASSDPGVGGDTGELFF	TGTGCCAGCAGTGACCCTGGTGTGGGGGGGGACACCGGGGAGCTGTTTTTT
TRBV10-3	NA	TRBJ1-2	NA	CAISESRAGTPKGGYTF	TGTGCCATCAGTGAGTCTCGGGCCGGGACTCCCAAAGGTGGCTACACCTTC
TRBV4-2	NA	TRBJ2-5	NA	CASSQDLANQETQYF	TGTGCCAGCAGCCAAGACTTAGCCAACCAAGAGACCCAGTACTTC
TRBV4-1	TRBD1	TRBJ2-1	NA	CASSQVKDREVFNEQFF	TGCGCCAGCAGCCAAGTTAAGGACAGGGAGGTTTTCAATGAGCAGTTCTTC
TRBV30	NA	TRBJ1-2	NA	CAWTQGQEGYTF	TGTGCCTGGACACAGGGCCAGGAGGGCTACACCTTC
TRBV19	NA	TRBJ1-6	NA	CASSRGINSPLHF	TGTGCCAGTAGCAGGGGAATCAATTCACCCCTCCACTTT
TRBV18	TRBD1	TRBJ2-7	NA	CASSQLGDSSYEQYF	TGTGCCAGCTCACAGCTTGGGGACAGCTCCTACGAGCAGTACTTC
TRBV5-1	TRBD1	TRBJ1-4	NA	CASSPGQGDEKLFF	TGCGCCAGCAGCCCGGGACAGGGCGATGAAAAACTGTTTTTT
TRBV6-6	TRBD2	TRBJ2-5	NA	CASSYGASGGGETQYF	TGTGCCAGCAGTTACGGGGCTAGCGGGGGGGGCGAGACCCAGTACTTC
TRBV6-5	NA	TRBJ2-1	NA	CASSYDYGEQFF	TGTGCCAGCAGTTACGACTATGGGGAGCAGTTCTTC
TRBV29-1	NA	TRBJ1-3	NA	CSVRSGDTIYF	TGCAGCGTTCGGTCCGGGGACACCATATATTTT
TRBV27	TRBD1	TRBJ2-7	few	CASSYRGVSYEQYF	TGTGCCAGCAGTTACAGGGGGGTTTCTTACGAGCAGTACTTC
TRBV9	NA	TRBJ1-2	NA	CASSVEQALYGYTF	TGTGCCAGCAGCGTAGAACAGGCTCTCTATGGCTACACCTTC
TRBV29-1	TRBD1	TRBJ1-1	NA	CSATGRNTEAFF	TGCAGCGCGACAGGGAGAAACACTGAAGCTTTCTTT
TRBV5-1	NA	TRBJ2-2	NA	CASSYRDTRKDTGELFF	TGCGCCAGCAGCTACCGGGACACCCGAAAGGATACCGGGGAGCTGTTTTTT
TRBV5-8	NA	TRBJ2-2	many	CASSFRTGTNTGELFF	TGTGCCAGCAGCTTTAGAACAGGAACGAACACCGGGGAGCTGTTTTTT
TRBV5-1	TRBD2	TRBJ2-7	NA	CASSRRDGRDEQYF	TGCGCCAGCAGCCGAAGGGACGGGAGGGACGAGCAGTACTTC
TRBV6-5	TRBD2	TRBJ2-7	NA	CASSQGGFFPYEQYF	TGTGCCAGCAGCCAGGGAGGGTTTTTCCCCTACGAGCAGTACTTC
TRBV9	TRBD2	TRBJ2-3	few	CASTRTSGGTDTQYF	TGTGCCAGCACAAGGACTAGCGGGGGGACAGATACGCAGTATTTT
TRBV10-1	NA	TRBJ2-7	few	CASSESGGYEQYF	TGCGCCAGCAGTGAGTCCGGGGGCTACGAGCAGTACTTC
TRBV27	NA	TRBJ2-7	NA	CASSSPGTGTYEQYF	TGTGCCAGCAGTTCTCCCGGGACTGGAACCTACGAGCAGTACTTC
TRBV28	NA	TRBJ1-4	NA	CASSLRGGKLFF	TGTGCCAGCAGTTTACGGGGGGGAAAACTGTTTTTT
TRBV7-3	NA	TRBJ2-2	NA	CASSPASGSGTGELFF	TGTGCCAGCAGCCCTGCCTCGGGATCAGGCACCGGGGAGCTGTTTTTT
TRBV4-3	NA	TRBJ2-3	few	CASSQDSRGGTDTQYF	TGCGCCAGCAGCCAAGATTCCAGGGGCGGCACAGATACGCAGTATTTT
TRBV2	NA	TRBJ2-5	NA	CASSEVEGRKETQYF	TGTGCCAGCAGTGAAGTGGAGGGTCGGAAAGAGACCCAGTACTTC
TRBV10-3	NA	TRBJ2-7	NA	CAISESRLADEQYF	TGTGCCATCAGTGAGTCCCGGCTAGCAGACGAGCAGTACTTC
TRBV15	NA	TRBJ1-1	NA	CATSRGPSPGNTEAFF	TGTGCCACCAGCAGAGGCCCCTCCCCAGGGAACACTGAAGCTTTCTTT
TRBV5-1	NA	TRBJ2-3	NA	CASSLATATDTQYF	TGCGCCAGCAGCTTGGCGACAGCCACAGATACGCAGTATTTT
TRBV7-2	TRBD1	TRBJ2-1	NA	CASSSDRGSYNEQFF	TGTGCCAGCAGCTCGGACAGGGGGTCCTACAATGAGCAGTTCTTC
TRBV5-1	NA	TRBJ1-2	NA	CASSLALNYGYTF	TGCGCCAGCAGCTTGGCCCTTAACTATGGCTACACCTTC